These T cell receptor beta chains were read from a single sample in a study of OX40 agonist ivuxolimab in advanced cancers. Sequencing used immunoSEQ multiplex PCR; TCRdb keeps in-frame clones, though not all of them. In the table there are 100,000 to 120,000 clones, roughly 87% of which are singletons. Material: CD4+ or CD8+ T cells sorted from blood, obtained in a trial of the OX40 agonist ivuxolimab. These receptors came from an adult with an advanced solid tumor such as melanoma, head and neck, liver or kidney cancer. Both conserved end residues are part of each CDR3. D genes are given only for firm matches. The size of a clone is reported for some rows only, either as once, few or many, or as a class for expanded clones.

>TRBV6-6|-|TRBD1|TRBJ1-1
CASAGGTGGPEAFF
TGTGCCAGCGCGGGTGGGACAGGGGGTCCGGAAGCTTTCTTT
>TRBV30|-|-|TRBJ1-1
CAWTNLRRTFF
TGTGCCTGGACCAATTTGAGGAGAACTTTCTTT
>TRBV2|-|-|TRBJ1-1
CASRKGQVTEAFF
TGTGCCAGCAGGAAAGGACAAGTCACTGAAGCTTTCTTT
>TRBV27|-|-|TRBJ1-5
CASSPGVGNQPQHF
TGTGCCAGCAGCCCAGGGGTGGGCAATCAGCCCCAGCATTTT
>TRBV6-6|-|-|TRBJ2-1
CASSFYRGGNGHEQFF
TGTGCCAGCAGTTTTTACAGGGGGGGTAATGGTCATGAGCAGTTCTTC
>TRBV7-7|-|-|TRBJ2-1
CASSQTRSNEQFF
TGTGCTAGCAGCCAAACTAGATCCAATGAGCAGTTCTTC
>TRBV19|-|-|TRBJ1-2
CASSRQNYGYTF
TGTGCCAGTAGTCGACAGAACTATGGCTACACCTTC
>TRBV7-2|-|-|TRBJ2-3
CASSSQSIADTQYF
TGTGCCAGCAGCTCCCAGAGTATCGCAGATACGCAGTATTTT
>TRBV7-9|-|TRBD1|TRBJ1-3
CASSIASGTGGNTIYF
TGTGCCAGCAGCATAGCCTCCGGGACAGGCGGAAACACCATATATTTT
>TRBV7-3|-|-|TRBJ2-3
CASSLNSETDTQYF
TGTGCCAGCAGCTTAAATAGCGAGACGGATACGCAGTATTTT
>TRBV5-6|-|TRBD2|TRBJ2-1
CASSSATSGRFHEQFF
TGTGCCAGCAGCTCCGCTACTAGCGGGAGATTCCATGAGCAGTTCTTC
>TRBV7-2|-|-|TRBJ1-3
CASSFGVSGNTIYF
TGTGCCAGCAGCTTCGGGGTCTCTGGAAACACCATATATTTT
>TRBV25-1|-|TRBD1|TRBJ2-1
CASSAWTGGGDEQFF
TGTGCCAGCAGTGCATGGACAGGGGGAGGGGATGAGCAGTTCTTC
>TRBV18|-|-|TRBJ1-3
CASSPTGNTIYF
TGTGCCAGCTCACCGACAGGAAACACCATATATTTT
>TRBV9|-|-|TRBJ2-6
CASSPVPSQGTGANVLTF
TGTGCCAGCAGCCCCGTGCCGAGCCAGGGGACTGGGGCCAACGTCCTGACTTTC
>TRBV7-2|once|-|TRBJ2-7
CASSLERTLEQYF
TGTGCCAGCAGCTTAGAGCGCACCCTGGAGCAGTACTTC
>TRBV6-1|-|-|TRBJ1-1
CASSTHTEAFF
TGTGCCAGCAGTACCCACACTGAAGCTTTCTTT
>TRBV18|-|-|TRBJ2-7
CASSLTTVQLSYEQYF
TGTGCCAGCTCACTCACCACGGTACAACTTTCCTACGAGCAGTACTTC
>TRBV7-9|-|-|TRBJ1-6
CASSSRQSTYNSPLHF
TGTGCCAGCAGCTCCAGACAGAGCACCTATAATTCACCCCTCCACTTT
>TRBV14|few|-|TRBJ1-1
CASSQVRNPIPEAFF
TGTGCCAGCAGCCAAGTAAGGAACCCAATTCCTGAAGCTTTCTTT
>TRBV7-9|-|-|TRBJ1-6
CASSLVADSNSPLHF
TGTGCCAGCAGCTTAGTGGCCGACAGCAATTCACCCCTCCACTTT
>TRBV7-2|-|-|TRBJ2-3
CASSLEVFGTDTQYF
TGTGCCAGCAGCTTAGAGGTGTTCGGCACAGATACGCAGTATTTT
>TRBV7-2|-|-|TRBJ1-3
CASSAQSSGNTIYF
TGTGCCAGCAGCGCCCAGAGCTCTGGAAACACCATATATTTT
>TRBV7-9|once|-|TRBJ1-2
CASSLPELYGYTF
TGTGCCAGCAGCTTACCCGAGCTCTATGGCTACACCTTC
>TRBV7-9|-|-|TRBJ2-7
CASRAAGNDGEQYF
TGTGCCAGCAGAGCCGCAGGGAACGACGGCGAGCAGTACTTC
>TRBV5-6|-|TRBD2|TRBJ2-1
CASSEGLGGNEQFF
TGTGCCAGCAGCGAGGGACTAGGAGGCAATGAGCAGTTCTTC
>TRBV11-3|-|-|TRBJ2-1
CASSLGGYNEQFF
TGTGCCAGCAGCTTAGGGGGATACAATGAGCAGTTCTTC
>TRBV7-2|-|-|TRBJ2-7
CASRLEPGRFYEQYF
TGTGCCAGCAGATTAGAACCGGGACGGTTCTACGAGCAGTACTTC
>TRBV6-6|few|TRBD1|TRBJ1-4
CASSLLEGAEKLFF
TGTGCCAGCAGTCTTCTCGAGGGGGCTGAAAAACTGTTTTTT
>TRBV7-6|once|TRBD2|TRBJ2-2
CASSLSPSGGTGELFF
TGTGCCAGCAGCTTATCCCCTAGCGGGGGGACCGGGGAGCTGTTTTTT
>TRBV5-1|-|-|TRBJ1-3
CASSLETASGNTIYF
TGCGCCAGCAGCTTGGAAACCGCCTCTGGAAACACCATATATTTT
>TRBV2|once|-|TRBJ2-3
CASSTSTDTQYF
TGTGCCAGCAGCACTAGCACAGATACGCAGTATTTT
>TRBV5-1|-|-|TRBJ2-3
CASSLNRRAEQYF
TGCGCCAGCAGCTTGAATCGGCGAGCAGAGCAGTATTTT
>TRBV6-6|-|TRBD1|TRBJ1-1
CASSLGQGVTEAFF
TGTGCCAGCAGCCTGGGACAGGGGGTCACTGAAGCTTTCTTT
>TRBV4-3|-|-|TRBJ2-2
CASSQERDTNTGELFF
TGCGCCAGCAGCCAAGAGAGGGACACGAACACCGGGGAGCTGTTTTTT
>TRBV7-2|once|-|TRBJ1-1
CASSLEADTEAFF
TGTGCCAGCAGCTTAGAGGCAGACACTGAAGCTTTCTTT
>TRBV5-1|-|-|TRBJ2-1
CASSISTVGLPEQFF
TGCGCCAGCAGCATATCGACAGTTGGACTCCCTGAGCAGTTCTTC